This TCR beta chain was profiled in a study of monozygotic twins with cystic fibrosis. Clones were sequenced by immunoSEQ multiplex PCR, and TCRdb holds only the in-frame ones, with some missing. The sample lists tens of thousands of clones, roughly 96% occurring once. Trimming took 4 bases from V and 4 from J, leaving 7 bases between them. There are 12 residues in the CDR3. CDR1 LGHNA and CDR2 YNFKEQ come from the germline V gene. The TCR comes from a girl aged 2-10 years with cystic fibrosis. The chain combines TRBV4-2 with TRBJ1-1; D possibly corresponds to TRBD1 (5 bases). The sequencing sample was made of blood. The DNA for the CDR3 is TGTGCCAGCAGCCCAGGGAGCACTGAAGCTTTCTTT. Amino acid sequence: CASSPGSTEAFF.